These 14 T cell receptor beta chains were all obtained from the same sample, sequenced in a study of blood T cell repertoires in COVID-19. This table comes from immunoSEQ multiplex PCR, and its TCRdb copy is limited to in-frame clones, with some not included. There are more than 150,000 clones in the sample; about 85% occur only once, and approximately 8% lies in the top ten. The specimen sequenced was PBMCs or T cells enriched from blood (not recorded which). Receptor source: a woman aged 50 to 60 who had recovered from COVID-19.

This clone is a singleton in its sample. The chain recombines TRBV18 with TRBJ2-1, with TRBD1 matching 7 bases. Germline V gene data show CDR1 as KGHSH and CDR2 as LQKENI. V lost 5 bases, J lost 7 bases, and 5 bases stayed unmatched. The CDR3 runs 13 residues. CDR3: CASSEGQPNEQFF. The CDR3 DNA follows: TGTGCCAGCTCAGAGGGACAGCCAAATGAGCAGTTCTTC. The complete variable domain, with remaining parts taken from reference TRBV18 and TRBJ2-1, reads NAGVMQNPRHLVRRRGQEARLRCSPMKGHSHVYWYRQLPEEGLKFMVYLQKENIIDESGMPKERFSAEFPKEGPSILRIQQVVRGDSAAYFCASSEGQPNEQFFGPGTRLTVL.

V gene TRBV3-1 (or the pseudogene TRBV3-2) combines with J gene TRBJ2-1; TRBD2 agrees at 9 bases. CDR3 length: 16 amino acids. V was pared by 0 bases and J by 7 bases, with 7 bases of the junction left unmatched. Germline V gene data show CDR1 as LGHDT and CDR2 as YNNKEL (reference sequence). The chain's CDR3 is CASSQDSAGGRNEQFF. The CDR3 region has the DNA TGTGCCAGCAGCCAAGACTCGGCGGGGGGGCGGAATGAGCAGTTCTTC.

The chain carries TRBV3-1 (or the pseudogene TRBV3-2) and TRBJ2-5; D is ambiguous. This CDR3 is 12 amino acids long. From germline, CDR1 is LGHDT and CDR2 YNNKEL (reference sequence). The V end was cut by 3 bases, the J end by 4 bases, with 6 bases between. The CDR3 nucleotides read TGTGCCAGCAGCCACCCCCGAGAGACCCAGTACTTC. Residues: CASSHPRETQYF.

The chain links TRBV19 to TRBJ2-3, with TRBD1 as a possible D gene (5 bases). In germline, CDR1 is LNHDA, CDR2 SQIVND (reference sequence). This CDR3 region has 14 residues. Trimming pared 3 bases from V and 7 bases from J, leaving 14 bases between. CDR3 in DNA: TGTGCCAGTAGTATTCAGGGCGGAATAAATACGCAGTATTTT. As protein: CASSIQGGINTQYF. The whole variable domain, filled in from reference TRBV19 and TRBJ2-3, reads DGGITQSPKYLFRKEGQNVTLSCEQNLNHDAMYWYRQDPGQGLRLIYYSQIVNDFQKGDIAEGYSVSREKKESFPLTVTSAQKNPTAFYLCASSIQGGINTQYFGPGTRLTVL.

The DNA of the CDR3 is TGTGCCAGCAGTTACTCGGGGCAGGGTGCTGGAAACACCATATATTTT. It translates to CASSYSGQGAGNTIYF. This chain links TRBV6-6 with TRBJ1-3; D is perhaps TRBD1 (5 bases). Per the germline V gene, CDR1 is MNHNY and CDR2 is SVGAGI (reference sequence). Trimming left V 0 bases short and J 2 bases short, with 11 bases between. The CDR3 length is 16 residues.

J is TRBJ2-7 and V is TRBV4-3; no definite D call. V was shortened by 0 bases and J by 4 bases, with 7 bases between the two germline ends. CDR1 LGHNA and CDR2 YSLEER come from the germline V gene. The CDR3 runs to 13 residues. CDR3 sequence: CASSQERRYEQYF. CDR3 nucleotide sequence: TGCGCCAGCAGCCAAGAACGCCGGTACGAGCAGTACTTC.

The rearrangement links TRBV7-2 to TRBJ2-2; D is perhaps TRBD1 (6 bases). The germline V and J ends were trimmed by 7 bases and 8 bases, with 20 bases remaining between them. CDR1 and CDR2 from the germline V gene are SGHTA and FQGNSA. The length of the CDR3 is 15 residues. The CDR3 nucleotides read TGTGCCAGCAACCCTTGGGGACACACGACGGGGGAGCTGTTTTTT. This encodes CASNPWGHTTGELFF.

The chain couples TRBV28 to TRBJ1-4; D perhaps matches TRBD1 (5 bases). The V end was cut by 4 bases, the J end by 5 bases, with 17 bases between. In germline, CDR1 is MDHEN, CDR2 SYDVKM. This CDR3 region has 16 residues. CDR3 loop: CASSYGGRTINEKLFF. The CDR3 DNA follows: TGTGCCAGCAGTTACGGGGGACGGACCATAAATGAAAAACTGTTTTTT.

The rearrangement uses TRBV12-3 or TRBV12-4 and TRBJ2-3; no clear D gene. V was trimmed by 6 bases and J by 6 bases, leaving 13 bases between them. The CDR3 spans 13 residues. CDR3 loop: CASSLSRSDTQYF. The CDR3 DNA reads as TGTGCCAGCAGCCTCTCGAGGTCGGATACGCAGTATTTT.

The rearrangement links TRBV7-9 to TRBJ2-3, with 11 bases matching TRBD2. The V gene end was trimmed by 3 bases and the J gene end by 3 bases; junction bases not matched to a gene: 5. The V gene's germline CDR1 is SEHNR and CDR2 FQNEAQ (reference sequence). The CDR3 runs 16 residues. The CDR3 loop is CASSFTSGRSTDTQYF. In nucleotides, the CDR3 is TGTGCCAGCAGCTTTACTAGCGGGAGATCTACAGATACGCAGTATTTT.

The rearrangement links TRBV9 to TRBJ2-7, with TRBD2 identical over 7 bases. This CDR3 comprises 13 residues. V gave up 3 bases and J gave up 7 bases; unmatched junction bases: 7. CDR1 and CDR2 from the germline V gene are SGDLS and YYNGEE. CDR3 DNA: TGTGCCAGCAGCGCAGAGAACGGGGGGGAGCAGTACTTC. Translated, it gives CASSAENGGEQYF.

This clone was seen only a few times. This rearrangement joins TRBV5-1 to TRBJ2-3, with 9 bases aligning to TRBD2. V lost 1 base and J lost 1; bases outside the gene matches: 7. The CDR3 has 17 amino acids. Germline values: CDR1 SGHRS, CDR2 YFSETQ. The CDR3 DNA reads as TGCGCCAGCAGCTTGAGCCAGGTAGCGGGGGGCACAGATACGCAGTATTTT. Translation gives CASSLSQVAGGTDTQYF.

The V gene is TRBV28, the J gene TRBJ2-7; D unresolved. CDR3 length equals 12 residues. Trimming cost V 5 bases and J 3 bases, with 8 bases left between them. The germline V gene encodes CDR1 MDHEN and CDR2 SYDVKM. CDR3 DNA sequence: TGTGCCAGCAGTGAACTCCGCTACGAGCAGTACTTC. Protein: CASSELRYEQYF.

V gene TRBV2 combines with J gene TRBJ1-6; tentatively, D is TRBD1 (5 bases). The V end was cut by 9 bases, the J end by 8 bases, with 17 bases between. CDR3 size: 14 residues. Germline loops: CDR1 SNHLY, CDR2 FYNNEI. For the CDR3, the DNA is TGTGCCAGGAGTCAGGGTCCGTTGGATTCACCCCTCCACTTT. Encoded protein: CARSQGPLDSPLHF.